This T cell receptor beta chain originates from a study of T cell responses to AZD1222 COVID-19 vaccine. Findings and caveats of the study: The reported proportion of spike-specific TCRs targeting unmutated variant regions was nearly half. Most donors were white British, females outnumbered males, and clonal diversity was possibly underestimated.

Here immunoSEQ multiplex PCR was the method, and the copy in TCRdb shows in-frame clones only, minus some. This table holds around 140,000 clones, 92% found once. As for this clone: Its antigen is unidentified.

The CDR3 sequence is 17 residues long. Germline V gene sequence: CDR1 LGHNA, CDR2 YNFKEQ. With V trimmed by 0 bases and J by 12 bases, 14 bases remained unmatched. The chain carries TRBV4-2 and TRBJ2-5, with 12 bases aligning to TRBD2. Here the sequenced sample was peripheral blood, taken 28 days after the second AZD1222 dose. The clonotype was recovered from an adult who received the AZD1222 COVID-19 vaccine. Written as DNA, the CDR3 is TGTGCCAGCAGCCAAGATACGGCTAGCGGGGGGGAGAGACCAAAGTACTTC. Protein: CASSQDTASGGERPKYF.